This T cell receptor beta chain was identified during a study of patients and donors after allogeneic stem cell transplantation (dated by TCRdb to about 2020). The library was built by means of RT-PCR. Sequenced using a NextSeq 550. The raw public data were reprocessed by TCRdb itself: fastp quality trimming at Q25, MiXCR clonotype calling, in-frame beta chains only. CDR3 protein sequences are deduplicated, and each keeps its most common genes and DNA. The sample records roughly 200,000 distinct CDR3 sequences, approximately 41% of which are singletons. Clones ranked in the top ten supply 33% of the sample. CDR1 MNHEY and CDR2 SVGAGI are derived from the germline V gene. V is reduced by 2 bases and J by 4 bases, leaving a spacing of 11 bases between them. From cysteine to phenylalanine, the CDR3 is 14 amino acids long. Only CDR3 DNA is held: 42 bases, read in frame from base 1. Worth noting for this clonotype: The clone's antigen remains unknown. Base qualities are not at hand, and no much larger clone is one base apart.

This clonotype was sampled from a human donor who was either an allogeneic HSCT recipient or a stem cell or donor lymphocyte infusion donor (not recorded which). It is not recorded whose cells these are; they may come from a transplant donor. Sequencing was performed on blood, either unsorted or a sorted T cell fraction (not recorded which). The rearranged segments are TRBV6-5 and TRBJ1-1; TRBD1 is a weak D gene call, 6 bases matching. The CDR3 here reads CASSYLQGTTEAFF. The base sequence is TGTGCCAGCAGTTACCTTCAGGGGACCACTGAAGCTTTCTTT.